The entry below describes one T cell receptor (beta chain). Its antigen is unknown. This sample is drawn from a study of T cells after yellow fever vaccination. Overall study findings and caveats: Researchers report a weaker secondary response that nonetheless peaked faster, day 5 versus 15. Only a small proportion of the clonotypes turned up in both the CD4 and the CD8 compartments, likely arising from convergent recombination. In post-booster samples, most primary-vaccination clones reappeared (about 95% CD4, nearly 90% CD8).

This CDR3 contains 15 residues. CDR1 and CDR2 (germline): SQVTM, ANQGSEA. V was pared by 1 base and J by 5 bases, with 10 bases of the junction left unmatched. 5'RACE template switching generated TCR cDNA, adding a universal primer site and UMIs. One entry per CDR3 protein, called by TCRdb with MiXCR from the 5' RACE reads. Of 620,000 or so distinct CDR3 sequences in the sample, 17% were seen once. V and J are TRBV29-1 and TRBJ1-2, with 7 bases lining up with TRBD1. This TCR derives from a young man who received the YFV17D yellow fever vaccine. This sample comprised PBMCs, obtained 4 to 5 days after the first yellow fever vaccination. CDR3 amino acids: CSVEGSGDSKYGYTF. CDR3 bases: TGCAGCGTTGAAGGTTCTGGGGACAGTAAATATGGCTACACCTTC.